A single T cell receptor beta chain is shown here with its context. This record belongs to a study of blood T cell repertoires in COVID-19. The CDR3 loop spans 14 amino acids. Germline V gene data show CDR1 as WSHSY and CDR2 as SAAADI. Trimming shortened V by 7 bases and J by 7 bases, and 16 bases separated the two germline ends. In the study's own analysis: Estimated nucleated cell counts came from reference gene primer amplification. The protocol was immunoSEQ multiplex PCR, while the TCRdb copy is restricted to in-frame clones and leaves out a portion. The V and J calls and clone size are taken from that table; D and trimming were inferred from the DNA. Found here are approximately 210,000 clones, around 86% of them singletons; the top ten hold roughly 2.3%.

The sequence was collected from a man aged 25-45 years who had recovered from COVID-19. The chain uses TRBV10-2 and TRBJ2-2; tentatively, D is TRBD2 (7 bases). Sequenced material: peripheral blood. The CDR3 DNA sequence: TGCGCCAGCACCTGGGGGGGGCGTAACGGGGAGCTGTTTTTT. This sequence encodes CASTWGGRNGELFF.